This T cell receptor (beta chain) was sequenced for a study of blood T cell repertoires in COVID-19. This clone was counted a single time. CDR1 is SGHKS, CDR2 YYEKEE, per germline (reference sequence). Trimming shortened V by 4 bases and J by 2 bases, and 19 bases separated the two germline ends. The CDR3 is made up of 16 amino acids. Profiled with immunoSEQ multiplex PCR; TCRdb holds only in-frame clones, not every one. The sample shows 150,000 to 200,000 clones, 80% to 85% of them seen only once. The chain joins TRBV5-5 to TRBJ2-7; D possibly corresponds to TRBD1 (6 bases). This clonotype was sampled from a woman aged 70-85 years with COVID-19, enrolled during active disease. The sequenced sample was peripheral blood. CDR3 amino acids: CASSTPPRQVPYEQYF. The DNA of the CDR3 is TGTGCCAGCAGCACCCCCCCGCGACAGGTTCCCTACGAGCAGTACTTC.